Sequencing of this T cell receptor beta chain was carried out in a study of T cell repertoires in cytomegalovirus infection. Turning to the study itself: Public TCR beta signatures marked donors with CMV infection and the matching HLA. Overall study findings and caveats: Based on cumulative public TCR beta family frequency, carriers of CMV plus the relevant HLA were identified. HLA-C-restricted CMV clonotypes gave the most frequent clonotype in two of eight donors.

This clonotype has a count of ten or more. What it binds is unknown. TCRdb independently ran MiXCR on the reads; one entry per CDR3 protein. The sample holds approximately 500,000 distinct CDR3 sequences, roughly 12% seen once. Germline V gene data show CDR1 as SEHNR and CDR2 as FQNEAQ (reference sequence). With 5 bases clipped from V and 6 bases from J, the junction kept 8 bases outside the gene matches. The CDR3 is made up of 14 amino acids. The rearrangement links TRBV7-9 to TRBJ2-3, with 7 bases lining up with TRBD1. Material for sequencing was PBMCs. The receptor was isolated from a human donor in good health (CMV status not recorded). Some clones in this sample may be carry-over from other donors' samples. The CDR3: CASSAGQTGDTQYF. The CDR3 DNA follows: TGTGCCAGCAGCGCCGGACAGACAGGGGATACGCAGTATTTT. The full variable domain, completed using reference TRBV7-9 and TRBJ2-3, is DTGVSQNPRHKITKRGQNVTFRCDPISEHNRLYWYRQTLGQGPEFLTYFQNEAQLEKSRLLSDRFSAERPKGSFSTLEIQRTEQGDSAMYLCASSAGQTGDTQYFGPGTRLTVL.